This is a list of T cell receptor beta chains from one sample in a study of blood T cell repertoires in COVID-19. Only in-frame clones appear in the TCRdb table, and some are missing; sequencing was by immunoSEQ multiplex PCR. Of hundreds of thousands of clones detected, 75% to 85% appear once; the ten largest clones hold around 7.2%. Source material: peripheral blood. Receptors were obtained from a woman between 50 and 59 years old with acute or convalescent COVID-19. CDR3s include the opening cysteine and the closing phenylalanine or tryptophan. The D gene is left open where the match is weak. Where a row states a size, it is once, few, many or the class of an expanded clone; other rows omit it.

-	-	13	TRBJ1-1	TRBV9	TGTGCCAGCAGCTCAAGGAGGAACACTGAAGCTTTCTTT	CASSSRRNTEAFF
-	-	14	TRBJ1-6	TRBV7-9	TGTGCCAGCAGCTTAATGGCAGGGGATTCACCCCTCCACTTT	CASSLMAGDSPLHF
-	-	12	TRBJ1-5	TRBV28	TGTGCCACCCAACCGGGCAATCAGCCCCAGCATTTT	CATQPGNQPQHF
TRBD2	-	15	TRBJ2-3	TRBV28	TGTGCCAGCAGTCCGGGGGGATGGGGCACAGATACGCAGTATTTT	CASSPGGWGTDTQYF
TRBD1	few	15	TRBJ1-5	TRBV2	TGTGCCAGCAGACAACAGGGGGCTAGCAATCAGCCCCAGCATTTT	CASRQQGASNQPQHF
-	-	15	TRBJ2-5	TRBV21-1	TGTGCCAGCAGCCCCTGGGTGGGACTAGCTAAGACCCAGTACTTC	CASSPWVGLAKTQYF
TRBD2	-	15	TRBJ2-3	TRBV5-6	TGTGCCAGCAGCTTAGCGGGGGGTGACACAGATACGCAGTATTTT	CASSLAGGDTDTQYF
-	-	16	TRBJ2-1	TRBV3-1/TRBV3-2	TGTGCCAGCAGCCAAGAACTTACTAGCTCCTACAATGAGCAGTTCTTC	CASSQELTSSYNEQFF
TRBD1	-	14	TRBJ1-5	TRBV19	TGTGCCAGTACGCGACAGGGGCGGGATCAGCCCCAGCATTTT	CASTRQGRDQPQHF
TRBD1	-	13	TRBJ1-1	TRBV6-5	TGTGCCAGCAAATCGTTAAGGGACAGTGAAGCTTTCTTT	CASKSLRDSEAFF
TRBD1	-	15	TRBJ1-5	TRBV9	TGTGCCAGCAGCGTAGGACAGGGGTACAATCAGCCCCAGCATTTT	CASSVGQGYNQPQHF
-	-	13	TRBJ2-2	TRBV27	TGTGCCAGCAGTTTTCGCTACCCCGGTTCGCTGTTTTTT	CASSFRYPGSLFF
-	-	14	TRBJ1-1	TRBV6-6	TGTGCCAGCAGTAGACCCCAGGGGAACACTGAAGCTTTCTTT	CASSRPQGNTEAFF
-	-	15	TRBJ2-3	TRBV9	TGTGCCAGCAGCGTAGGAGTAGGACACACAGATACGCAGTATTTT	CASSVGVGHTDTQYF
-	-	13	TRBJ1-5	TRBV28	TGTGCCAGCTTTGGGGGGTACAATCAGCCCCAGCATTTT	CASFGGYNQPQHF
-	-	13	TRBJ1-2	TRBV18	TGTGCCAGCTCCCCGGGACTTAACTATGGCTACACCTTC	CASSPGLNYGYTF
TRBD1	-	13	TRBJ1-1	TRBV5-4	TGTGCCGGGGGGACAGAACTTAACACTGAAGCTTTCTTT	CAGGTELNTEAFF
TRBD2	-	19	TRBJ2-1	TRBV5-1	TGCGCCAGCAGCTTACCGGGACTAGCGGGGGGCGCTATATACAATGAGCAGTTCTTC	CASSLPGLAGGAIYNEQFF
-	-	15	TRBJ1-1	TRBV25-1	TGTGCCACCCCTATGCCAGGGGCAATGAACACTGAAGCTTTCTTT	CATPMPGAMNTEAFF
TRBD1	-	15	TRBJ1-4	TRBV5-4	TGTGCCAGCAGCCGACAGGGGGCGCAGGGTGAAAAACTGTTTTTT	CASSRQGAQGEKLFF
-	-	15	TRBJ2-3	TRBV5-4	TGTGCCAGCAGCTCGACAGGGAGCGGGCCTGGGACGCAGTATTTT	CASSSTGSGPGTQYF
-	-	10	TRBJ2-7	TRBV12-3/TRBV12-4	TGTGCCAGCAGCCGGTACGAGCAGTACTTC	CASSRYEQYF
-	-	16	TRBJ1-5	TRBV6-1	TGTGCCAGCAGTGAAAAATCTGTACTTCTCAATCAGCCCCAGCATTTT	CASSEKSVLLNQPQHF
-	-	14	TRBJ2-3	TRBV12-2	TGTGCAAGTCGCTTAGATCCCCTCACAGATACGCAGTATTTT	CASRLDPLTDTQYF
-	-	16	TRBJ2-3	TRBV4-3	TGCGCCAGCAGCCAAGAGGTTGGGGGGGGCGTAGATACGCAGTATTTT	CASSQEVGGGVDTQYF
-	-	16	TRBJ2-4	TRBV3-1/TRBV3-2	TGTGCCAGCAGCCAAGATGGAGAAGGAGCCAAAAACATTCAGTACTTC	CASSQDGEGAKNIQYF
-	few	15	TRBJ1-5	TRBV6-4	TGTGCCAGCTGCTACCTAGGACAGATCAATCAGCCCCAGCATTTT	CASCYLGQINQPQHF
-	-	14	TRBJ1-4	TRBV5-1	TGCGCCAGCAGAAGGACAGAGGGGGATGAAAAACTGTTTTTT	CASRRTEGDEKLFF
-	-	15	TRBJ1-5	TRBV7-2	TGTGCCAGCAGTCCAAATCGGGACTTGAGTAGGCCCCAGCATTTT	CASSPNRDLSRPQHF
-	few	16	TRBJ2-7	TRBV18	TGTGCCAGCTCACCTGACCCCAATACAGGGTTCAACGAGCAGTACTTC	CASSPDPNTGFNEQYF
TRBD2	once	15	TRBJ2-1	TRBV2	TGTGCCAGCAGTGGATGGACTAGCGCGTTAAATGAGCAGTTCTTC	CASSGWTSALNEQFF
-	-	12	TRBJ1-5	TRBV29-1	TGCAGTTACCAAGAGAGCAATCAGCCCCAGCATTTT	CSYQESNQPQHF
TRBD1	-	17	TRBJ2-6	TRBV15	TGTGCCACCAGCAGAGGACAGGGGGCCGGCGGGGCCAACGTCCTGACTTTC	CATSRGQGAGGANVLTF
-	once	14	TRBJ1-5	TRBV24-1	TGTGCCACCAGCACCTCGGGGAGCAATCAGCCCCAGCATTTT	CATSTSGSNQPQHF
TRBD1	-	15	TRBJ2-7	TRBV9	TGTGCCAGCAGCGTAGGGTCGGGACAGGGGCGCGAGCAGTACTTC	CASSVGSGQGREQYF
-	once	15	TRBJ2-2	TRBV9	TGTGCCAGCAGCGTAGTAGGGGACTTCACCGGGGAGCTGTTTTTT	CASSVVGDFTGELFF
-	-	16	TRBJ2-5	TRBV28	TGTGCCAGTTTCCCACCCCCTCAGGGAATTCAAGAGACCCAGTACTTC	CASFPPPQGIQETQYF
-	once	13	TRBJ2-1	TRBV12-3/TRBV12-4	TGTGCCAGCTGGGCGGGGATTTACAATGAGCAGTTCTTC	CASWAGIYNEQFF
TRBD2	-	13	TRBJ2-3	TRBV12-3/TRBV12-4	TGTGCCAGCAGTCGTAGCGGGACAGATACGCAGTATTTT	CASSRSGTDTQYF
TRBD1	-	16	TRBJ2-3	TRBV7-9	TGTGCCAGCAGCTTAGCGGCGGGACAGGGTGGGGATACGCAGTATTTT	CASSLAAGQGGDTQYF
-	-	14	TRBJ2-3	TRBV4-3	TGCGCCAGCAGCCAAAAGGGGGTTGGGGATACGCAGTATTTT	CASSQKGVGDTQYF
-	-	16	TRBJ1-5	TRBV19	TGTGCCAGTAGTATCACCGGACAAAGAAGCAATCAGCCCCAGCATTTT	CASSITGQRSNQPQHF
TRBD2	-	15	TRBJ2-2	TRBV7-8	TGTGCCAGCGCTCGGGGGAGGGTGGACACCGGGGAGCTGTTTTTT	CASARGRVDTGELFF
-	once	16	TRBJ1-3	TRBV28	TGTGCCAGCAGTTTGGTCCTCAGGTCGTCCGGAAACACCATATATTTT	CASSLVLRSSGNTIYF
-	-	13	TRBJ2-7	TRBV10-3	TGTGCCATCCTTGGTGTGGGAGACAACGAGCAGTACTTC	CAILGVGDNEQYF
-	-	14	TRBJ2-1	TRBV5-4	TGTGCCAGCAGCTTCCGAGGCAGGGCCGATGAGCAGTTCTTC	CASSFRGRADEQFF
TRBD2	once	15	TRBJ2-3	TRBV19	TGTGCCAGTAGTGAGACTAGCGGACTTTCAGATACGCAGTATTTT	CASSETSGLSDTQYF
-	-	14	TRBJ1-2	TRBV3-1/TRBV3-2	TGTGCCAGCAGCCAACGCGACTCCGGAGCTGGCTACACCTTC	CASSQRDSGAGYTF
TRBD1	-	15	TRBJ2-1	TRBV7-3	TGTGCCAGCAGCTTGGGGACAGGGGGGCACAATGAGCAGTTCTTC	CASSLGTGGHNEQFF
-	-	14	TRBJ1-2	TRBV28	TGTGCCAGCAGTTTACCCGACTTTTGGGATGGCTACACCTTC	CASSLPDFWDGYTF
TRBD2	-	16	TRBJ2-7	TRBV11-2	TGTGCCAGCAGCTTAGTTTTCGGGACTAGCGCCTACGAGCAGTACTTC	CASSLVFGTSAYEQYF
-	-	14	TRBJ1-2	TRBV6-5	TGTGCCAGCAGACAGACCGACAGAAACTATGGCTACACCTTC	CASRQTDRNYGYTF
-	-	14	TRBJ1-1	TRBV4-1	TGCGCCAGCAGCCAAGATTTCAGGGCTAATGAAGCTTTCTTT	CASSQDFRANEAFF
-	-	15	TRBJ2-3	TRBV18	TGTGCCAGCTCACCTAGCGGCGGGGTTTCAGATACGCAGTATTTT	CASSPSGGVSDTQYF
TRBD1	-	14	TRBJ1-5	TRBV3-1/TRBV3-2	TGTGCCAGCAGCCAAATGACAGGGAATCAGCCCCAGCATTTT	CASSQMTGNQPQHF